The rows below give T cell receptor beta chains drawn from one sample of a study of T cell clonotyping in hematopoietic cell transplantation. Libraries were prepared by immunoSEQ multiplex PCR; TCRdb keeps only in-frame clonotypes and omits some of them. This sample carries around 15,000 clones, over 75% of them seen once, and the ten largest clones take around 3.9%. The material was PBMCs, obtained 100 days after allogeneic stem cell transplant. All receptors come from a male patient between 55 and 70 years old who had an allogeneic stem cell transplant from a related donor, so the T cells may come from the graft donor. Some clones in this sample may be carry-over from other donors' samples. CDR3s include the opening cysteine and the closing phenylalanine or tryptophan. A D gene is named only where the DNA matches it firmly. The listing skips clone size in some rows; elsewhere it reads once, few, many or a size class.

>-|14|TRBV7-2|TRBJ2-7|TRBD1
TGTGCCAGCAGGCCAGGGGGCCCAACCTACGAGCAGTACTTC
CASRPGGPTYEQYF
>-|16|TRBV7-2|TRBJ1-1|TRBD1
TGTGCCAGCAGCTTATCCCCCGGGACAGGGGAGGCTGAAGCTTTCTTT
CASSLSPGTGEAEAFF
>-|13|TRBV4-2|TRBJ2-4|-
TGTGCCAGCTCCGGGAGCACCAAAAACATTCAGTACTTC
CASSGSTKNIQYF
>few|14|TRBV7-2|TRBJ2-1|-
TGTGCCAGCAGCTTAAGGGGCCAGTACAATGAGCAGTTCTTC
CASSLRGQYNEQFF
>-|15|TRBV7-9|TRBJ1-3|TRBD1
TGTGCCAGCAGCCCATCCGGGACAGCTGGAAACACCATATATTTT
CASSPSGTAGNTIYF
>-|17|TRBV4-2|TRBJ1-1|TRBD1
TGTGCCAGCAGCCAAGACCCTTTTTGGACAGGGACCACTGAAGCTTTCTTT
CASSQDPFWTGTTEAFF
>-|16|TRBV4-3|TRBJ2-7|-
TGCGCCAGCAGCCCCTCGTTAGGACAAAGACCCTACGAGCAGTACTTC
CASSPSLGQRPYEQYF
>-|14|TRBV28|TRBJ1-5|-
TGTGCCAGCAGGTGGGGGGGACCCAATCAGCCCCAGCATTTT
CASRWGGPNQPQHF
>-|16|TRBV6-9|TRBJ1-3|TRBD1
TGTGCCAGCAGTTATAGGGAGGGACAGGGTGGAAACACCATATATTTT
CASSYREGQGGNTIYF
>-|13|TRBV5-1|TRBJ1-1|-
TGCGCCAGCAGCTTGCAAGATGACGCTGAAGCTTTCTTT
CASSLQDDAEAFF
>-|14|TRBV2|TRBJ2-5|TRBD2
TGTGCCAGCAACGGACTAGCGGGGGGAGAGACCCAGTACTTC
CASNGLAGGETQYF
>-|16|TRBV28|TRBJ1-6|-
TGTGCCACCGAGGCCGGGGCACATTTCTATAATTCACCCCTCCACTTT
CATEAGAHFYNSPLHF
>-|15|TRBV13|TRBJ1-6|-
TGTGCCAGCAGCTTAGGCCTCCAAGGGAATTCACCCCTCCACTTT
CASSLGLQGNSPLHF
>-|17|TRBV5-1|TRBJ2-1|TRBD2
TGCGCCAGCAGCTCCCTGGGGACTAGCGGGGCCAACAATGAGCAGTTCTTC
CASSSLGTSGANNEQFF
>few|15|TRBV9|TRBJ1-1|-
TGTGCCAGCAGCGTAGGTACAGCCAGAGGGACTGAAGCTTTCTTT
CASSVGTARGTEAFF
>-|15|TRBV7-3|TRBJ2-1|TRBD2
TGTGCCAGCAGCCCGAGGACTAGTCCCCGGCATGAGCAGTTCTTC
CASSPRTSPRHEQFF
>-|15|TRBV6-5|TRBJ1-1|-
TGTGCCAGCAGTTACTCGACAGGCGCGGACACTGAAGCTTTCTTT
CASSYSTGADTEAFF
>-|16|TRBV28|TRBJ1-5|TRBD1
TGTGCCAGCAGTAGCTCGAGGACAGGGGAAGGGCAGCCCCAGCATTTT
CASSSSRTGEGQPQHF
>-|16|TRBV30|TRBJ1-6|-
TGTGCCTGGAGTCCGCTCCCGACAGCCTATAATTCACCCCTCCACTTT
CAWSPLPTAYNSPLHF
>once|15|TRBV5-6|TRBJ1-1|-
TGTGCCAGCAGCTTCGGGTATGGGGGAGACACTGAAGCTTTCTTT
CASSFGYGGDTEAFF
>-|18|TRBV4-3|TRBJ2-7|TRBD2
TGCGCCAGCAGCCACGAGCCACTCGGCGGGGCTAGCGGCTACGAGCAGTACTTC
CASSHEPLGGASGYEQYF
>-|15|TRBV30|TRBJ1-1|-
TGTGCCTTTACCCTGGGGCCAGAACATAACACTGAAGCTTTCTTT
CAFTLGPEHNTEAFF
>-|17|TRBV19|TRBJ1-5|-
TGTGCCAGTAGTCTCGAGCTAGGAGGAGCAAAGGGGCAGCCCCAGCATTTT
CASSLELGGAKGQPQHF
>-|14|TRBV5-1|TRBJ2-5|TRBD1
TGCGCCAGCAGCCCAGGACAGGTTCAAGAGACCCAGTACTTC
CASSPGQVQETQYF
>-|17|TRBV6-1|TRBJ2-3|-
TGTGCCAGCAGTGATCCGAAAGGGGGGGCCTCCACAGATACGCAGTATTTT
CASSDPKGGASTDTQYF
>-|16|TRBV19|TRBJ1-4|TRBD1
TGTGCCAGTGCTATTTCGGCGACAGGGGGAAATGAAAAACTGTTTTTT
CASAISATGGNEKLFF
>-|14|TRBV9|TRBJ1-2|-
TGTGCCAGCAGCGTAGGGCCACAGGACTATGGCTACACCTTC
CASSVGPQDYGYTF
>once|14|TRBV14|TRBJ1-2|TRBD1
TGTGCCAGCAGCCAAGACAGGGGGAACTATGGCTACACCTTC
CASSQDRGNYGYTF
>-|12|TRBV28|TRBJ1-6|-
TGTGCCAGCAAAACAGGTCTTTCACCCCTCCACTTT
CASKTGLSPLHF
>-|16|TRBV27|TRBJ2-2|TRBD1
TGTGCCAGCAGTTATCTTGGACAGGGGGTTTCCGGGGAGCTGTTTTTT
CASSYLGQGVSGELFF
>-|14|TRBV29-1|TRBJ1-1|-
TGCAGCGTTCTGCACCCAGGCGCGAACACTGAAGCTTTCTTT
CSVLHPGANTEAFF
>-|15|TRBV27|TRBJ1-6|TRBD1
TGTGCCAGCAGCCCTTCCGGGACAGGCAATTCACCCCTCCACTTT
CASSPSGTGNSPLHF
>-|11|TRBV20-1|TRBJ1-4|-
TGCAGTCCCCGTGTAGGAGAAAAACTGTTTTTT
CSPRVGEKLFF
>-|16|TRBV5-6|TRBJ2-7|TRBD2
TGTGCCAGCAGTTCCCCGGGGGGGCAACTCTCCTACGAGCAGTACTTC
CASSSPGGQLSYEQYF
>-|14|TRBV28|TRBJ2-7|TRBD1
TGTGCCAGCAGTCACCGGGACAGGGGGTACGAGCAGTACTTC
CASSHRDRGYEQYF
>-|13|TRBV7-7|TRBJ2-7|TRBD1
TGTGCCAGCAGCACGGGACAGGGGGGCGAGCAGTACTTC
CASSTGQGGEQYF
>-|15|TRBV18|TRBJ1-1|-
TGTGCCAGCTCCACCAATTCGGAAGAGAACACTGAAGCTTTCTTT
CASSTNSEENTEAFF
>-|13|TRBV27|TRBJ1-5|-
TGTGCCAGCAGTCTCACAAGTGGGCAGCCCCAGCATTTT
CASSLTSGQPQHF
>-|14|TRBV7-9|TRBJ1-1|TRBD1
TGTGCCAGCAGCCCCGGGACAGGGGCTCTTGAAGCTTTCTTT
CASSPGTGALEAFF
>-|14|TRBV7-9|TRBJ1-1|-
TGTGCCAGCAGCCCGCCGGGTGGGGCTTATGAAGCTTTCTTT
CASSPPGGAYEAFF
>-|13|TRBV4-3|TRBJ1-2|-
TGCGCCAGCAGCCACGGCAGAAACTATGGCTACACCTTC
CASSHGRNYGYTF
>-|14|TRBV28|TRBJ1-5|-
TGTGCCAGCAGTTGGGTCGGGGGGCCTCAGCCCCAGCATTTT
CASSWVGGPQPQHF
>-|16|TRBV5-1|TRBJ1-1|-
TGCGCCAGCAGCTTTGGTTTGGGCTACGGGAACACTGAAGCTTTCTTT
CASSFGLGYGNTEAFF
>-|15|TRBV7-8|TRBJ2-7|-
TGTGCCAGCAGCTTGGGGACTTTCAGCTCCTACGAGCAGTACTTC
CASSLGTFSSYEQYF
>once|11|TRBV7-2|TRBJ1-1|-
TGTGCCAGCAGTACCGTACTAACGGCTTTCTTT
CASSTVLTAFF
>-|13|TRBV19|TRBJ1-2|TRBD1
TGTGCCAGCAGGGGGCGCGGTGGCTATGGCTACACCTTC
CASRGRGGYGYTF
>once|20|TRBV21-1|TRBJ1-6|-
TGTGCCAGCAGCGAAAGGGAGGGCCGAACCCAATTCTCCTATAATTCACCCCTCCACTTT
CASSEREGRTQFSYNSPLHF
>-|14|TRBV19|TRBJ1-5|-
TGTGCCAGTAGTACAAGGGCGGGGCTCCAGCCCCAGCATTTT
CASSTRAGLQPQHF
>medium-sized|15|TRBV30|TRBJ2-7|-
TGTGCCTGGAGTGTAGGTCAGGCAAACACCTACGAGCAGTACTTC
CAWSVGQANTYEQYF
>-|13|TRBV14|TRBJ1-1|-
TGTGCCAGCAGCCAGGGAAAATACACTGAAGCTTTCTTT
CASSQGKYTEAFF
>-|16|TRBV28|TRBJ2-2|-
TGTGCCAGCAGTTTTTTACAGGGCAGCGACACCGGGGAGCTGTTTTTT
CASSFLQGSDTGELFF
>-|13|TRBV19|TRBJ2-7|-
TGTGCCACCCAACTCGGGGGCTCCTACGAGCAGTACTTC
CATQLGGSYEQYF
>-|15|TRBV5-1|TRBJ2-5|-
TGCGCCAGCAGCTTGGAGTGGGCAGAAAGGGAGACCCAGTACTTC
CASSLEWAERETQYF
>once|13|TRBV29-1|TRBJ1-2|-
TGCAGCGCCGGGCAGGCTACCCTTGATGGCTACACCTTC
CSAGQATLDGYTF
>-|16|TRBV5-6|TRBJ1-6|-
TGTGCCAGCAGATCTAATACTCTCTCCTATAATTCACCCCTCCACTTT
CASRSNTLSYNSPLHF
>-|14|TRBV7-3|TRBJ2-3|-
TGTGCCAGCAGCTTGTCCGGGGGCACAGATACGCAGTATTTT
CASSLSGGTDTQYF
>-|14|TRBV7-3|TRBJ2-3|-
TGTGCCAGCAGCTTAACTGGCGGGCCAGATACGCAGTATTTT
CASSLTGGPDTQYF
>-|15|TRBV4-2|TRBJ2-3|-
TGTGCCAGCAGCCAAGAAACCTATTCCACAGATACGCAGTATTTT
CASSQETYSTDTQYF
>-|15|TRBV7-9|TRBJ1-6|-
TGTGCCAGCAGCCCCAACGAGGGGGTTAATTCACCCCTCCACTTT
CASSPNEGVNSPLHF
>-|16|TRBV7-3|TRBJ2-2|-
TGTGCCAGCAGTCTAAACGGGGCCACGAACACCGGGGAGCTGTTTTTT
CASSLNGATNTGELFF